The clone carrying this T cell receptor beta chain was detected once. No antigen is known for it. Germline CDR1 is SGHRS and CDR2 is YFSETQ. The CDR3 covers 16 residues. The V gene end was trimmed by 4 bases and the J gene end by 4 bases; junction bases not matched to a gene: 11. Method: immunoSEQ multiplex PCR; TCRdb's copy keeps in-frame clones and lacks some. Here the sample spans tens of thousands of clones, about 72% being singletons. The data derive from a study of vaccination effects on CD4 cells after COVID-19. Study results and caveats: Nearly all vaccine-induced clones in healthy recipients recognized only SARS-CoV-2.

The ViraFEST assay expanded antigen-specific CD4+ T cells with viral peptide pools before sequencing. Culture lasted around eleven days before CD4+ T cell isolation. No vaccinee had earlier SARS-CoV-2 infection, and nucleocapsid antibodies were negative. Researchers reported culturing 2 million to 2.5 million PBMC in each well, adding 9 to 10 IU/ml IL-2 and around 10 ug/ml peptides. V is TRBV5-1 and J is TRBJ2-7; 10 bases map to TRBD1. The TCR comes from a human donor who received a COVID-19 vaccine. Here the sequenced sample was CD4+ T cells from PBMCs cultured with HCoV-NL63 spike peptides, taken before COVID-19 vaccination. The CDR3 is CASSPQGGTGDYEQYV. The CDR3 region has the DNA TGCGCCAGCAGCCCCCAAGGTGGGACAGGGGATTACGAGCAGTACGTC.